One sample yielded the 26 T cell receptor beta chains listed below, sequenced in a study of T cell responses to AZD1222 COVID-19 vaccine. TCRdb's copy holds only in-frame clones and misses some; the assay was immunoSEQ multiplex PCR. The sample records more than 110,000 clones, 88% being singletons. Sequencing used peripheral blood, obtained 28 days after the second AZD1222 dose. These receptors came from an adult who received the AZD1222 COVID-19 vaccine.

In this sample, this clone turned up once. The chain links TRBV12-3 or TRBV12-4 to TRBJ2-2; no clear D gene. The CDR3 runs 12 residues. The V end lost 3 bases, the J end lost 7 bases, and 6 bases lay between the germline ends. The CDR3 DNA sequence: TGTGCCAGCAGTTTTTCCCACGGGGAGCTGTTTTTT. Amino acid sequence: CASSFSHGELFF.

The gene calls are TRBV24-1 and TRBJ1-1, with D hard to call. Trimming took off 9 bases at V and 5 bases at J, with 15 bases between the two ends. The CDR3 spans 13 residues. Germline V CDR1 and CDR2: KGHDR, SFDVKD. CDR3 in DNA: TGTGCCACCTCCGACCCCAGTCGAACTGAAGCTTTCTTT. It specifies CATSDPSRTEAFF.

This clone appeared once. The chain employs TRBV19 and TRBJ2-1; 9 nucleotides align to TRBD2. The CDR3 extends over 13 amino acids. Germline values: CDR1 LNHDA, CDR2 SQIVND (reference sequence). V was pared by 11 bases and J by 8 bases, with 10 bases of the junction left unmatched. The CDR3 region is CASRSGGGDEQFF. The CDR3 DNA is TGTGCCTCTAGGTCGGGCGGGGGGGATGAGCAGTTCTTC.

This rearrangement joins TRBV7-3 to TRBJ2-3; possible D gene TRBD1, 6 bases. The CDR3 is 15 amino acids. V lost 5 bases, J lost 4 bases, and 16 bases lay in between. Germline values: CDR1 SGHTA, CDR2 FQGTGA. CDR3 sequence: CASSVQGGGADTQYF. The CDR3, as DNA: TGTGCCAGCAGCGTTCAGGGTGGGGGCGCAGATACGCAGTATTTT.

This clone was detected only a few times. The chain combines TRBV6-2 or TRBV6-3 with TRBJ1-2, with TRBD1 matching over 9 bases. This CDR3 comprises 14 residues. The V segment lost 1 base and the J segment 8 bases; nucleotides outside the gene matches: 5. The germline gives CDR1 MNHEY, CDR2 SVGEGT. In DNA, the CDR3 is TGTGCCAGCAGTTACTTCCGGGACAGGGACGGCTACACCTTC. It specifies CASSYFRDRDGYTF.

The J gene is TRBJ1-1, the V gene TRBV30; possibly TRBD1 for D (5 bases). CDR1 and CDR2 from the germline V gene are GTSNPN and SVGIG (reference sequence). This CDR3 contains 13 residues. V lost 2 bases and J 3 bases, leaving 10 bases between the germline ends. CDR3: CAWSRQHDTEAFF. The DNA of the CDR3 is TGTGCCTGGAGTCGACAGCACGACACTGAAGCTTTCTTT.

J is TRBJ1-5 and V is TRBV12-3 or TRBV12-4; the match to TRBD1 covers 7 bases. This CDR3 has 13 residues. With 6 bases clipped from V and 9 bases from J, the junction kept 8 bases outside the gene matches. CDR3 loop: CASRERDSRPQHF. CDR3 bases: TGTGCCAGCAGGGAGAGGGACAGCCGGCCCCAGCATTTT.

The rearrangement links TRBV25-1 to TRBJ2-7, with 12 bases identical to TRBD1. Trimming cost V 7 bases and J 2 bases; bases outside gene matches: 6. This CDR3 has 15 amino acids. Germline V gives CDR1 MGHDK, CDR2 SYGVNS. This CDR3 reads CASKPGQGAPYEQYF. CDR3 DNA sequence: TGTGCCAGCAAACCGGGACAGGGGGCCCCCTACGAGCAGTACTTC.

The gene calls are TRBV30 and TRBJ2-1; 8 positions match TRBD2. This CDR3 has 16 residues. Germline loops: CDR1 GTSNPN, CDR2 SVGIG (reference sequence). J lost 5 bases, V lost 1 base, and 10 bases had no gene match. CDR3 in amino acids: CAWSAPGGGSDNEQFF. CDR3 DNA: TGTGCCTGGAGTGCGCCGGGCGGGGGGTCTGACAATGAGCAGTTCTTC.

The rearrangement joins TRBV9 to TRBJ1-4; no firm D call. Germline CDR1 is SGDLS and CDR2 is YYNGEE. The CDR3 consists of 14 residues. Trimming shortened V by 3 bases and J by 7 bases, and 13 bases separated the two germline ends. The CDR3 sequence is CASSASSEGEKLFF. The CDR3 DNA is TGTGCCAGCAGCGCCTCATCCGAGGGTGAAAAACTGTTTTTT.

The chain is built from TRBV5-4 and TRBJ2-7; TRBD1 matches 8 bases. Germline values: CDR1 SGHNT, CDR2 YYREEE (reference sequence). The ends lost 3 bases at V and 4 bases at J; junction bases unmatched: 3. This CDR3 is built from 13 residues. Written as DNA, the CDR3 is TGTGCCAGCAGCTGGCAGGGGGCTTACGAGCAGTACTTC. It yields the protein CASSWQGAYEQYF.

The CDR3 protein is CASSLRTKGRADTQYF. CDR3 coding DNA: TGTGCCAGCAGCTTACGTACAAAGGGTCGCGCAGATACGCAGTATTTT. V and J are TRBV11-3 and TRBJ2-3; D uncertain. Germline assignment: CDR1 SGHNT and CDR2 YENEEA. The ends were cut back, 2 bases at V and 4 bases at J, with 16 bases in the middle. This CDR3 region has 16 residues. The full variable domain, completed using reference TRBV11-3 and TRBJ2-3, is EAGVVQSPRYKIIEKKQPVAFWCNPISGHNTLYWYLQNLGQGPELLIRYENEEAVDDSQLPKDRFSAERLKGVDSTLKIQPAELGDSAVYLCASSLRTKGRADTQYFGPGTRLTVL.

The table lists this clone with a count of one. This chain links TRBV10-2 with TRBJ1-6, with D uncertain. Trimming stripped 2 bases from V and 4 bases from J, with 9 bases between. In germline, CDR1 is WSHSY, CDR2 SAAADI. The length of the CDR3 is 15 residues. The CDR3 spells CASSEAGGYNSPLHF. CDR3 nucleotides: TGCGCCAGCAGTGAGGCAGGTGGTTATAATTCACCCCTCCACTTT.

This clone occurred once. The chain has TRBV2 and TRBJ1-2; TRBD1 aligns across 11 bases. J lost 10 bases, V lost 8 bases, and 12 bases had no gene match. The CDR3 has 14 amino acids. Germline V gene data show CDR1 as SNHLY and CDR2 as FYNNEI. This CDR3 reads CASLRDRGSIFYTF. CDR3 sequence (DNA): TGTGCCAGCCTCCGGGACAGGGGGAGTATATTCTACACCTTC.

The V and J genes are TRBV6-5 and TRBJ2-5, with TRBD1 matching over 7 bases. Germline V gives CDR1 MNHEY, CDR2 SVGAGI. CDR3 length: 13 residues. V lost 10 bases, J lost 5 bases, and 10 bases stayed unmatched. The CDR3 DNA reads TGTGCCACGGATGTAGGGACAGTGGAGACCCAGTACTTC. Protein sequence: CATDVGTVETQYF.

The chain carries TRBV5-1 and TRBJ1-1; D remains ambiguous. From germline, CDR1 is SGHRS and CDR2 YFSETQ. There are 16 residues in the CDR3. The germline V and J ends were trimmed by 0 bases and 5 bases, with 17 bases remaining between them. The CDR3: CASSLGPLSGGTEAFF. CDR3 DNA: TGCGCCAGCAGCTTGGGACCTCTTTCTGGAGGGACTGAAGCTTTCTTT.

CDR3 sequence (DNA): TGTGCCAGCAGTCTCCCGACAGGGATGGGGGAAAAACTGTTTTTT. This sequence encodes CASSLPTGMGEKLFF. The chain joins TRBV28 to TRBJ1-4; TRBD1 aligns across 7 bases. Trimming at V came to 5 bases and at J to 8 bases, leaving 11 bases not matched to a gene. The CDR3 length is 15 residues. CDR1 and CDR2 (germline): MDHEN, SYDVKM.

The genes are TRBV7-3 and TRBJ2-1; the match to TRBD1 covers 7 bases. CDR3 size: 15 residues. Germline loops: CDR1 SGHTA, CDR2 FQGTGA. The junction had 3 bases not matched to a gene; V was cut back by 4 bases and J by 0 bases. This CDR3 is CASSSQGLSYNEQFF. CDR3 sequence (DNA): TGTGCCAGCAGCTCACAGGGGCTCTCCTACAATGAGCAGTTCTTC.

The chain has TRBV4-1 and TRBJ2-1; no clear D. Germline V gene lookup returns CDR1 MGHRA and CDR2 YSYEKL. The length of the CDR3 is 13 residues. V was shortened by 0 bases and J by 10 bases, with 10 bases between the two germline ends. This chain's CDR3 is CASSQDTGREQFF. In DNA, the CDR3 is TGCGCCAGCAGCCAAGATACCGGCCGGGAGCAGTTCTTC.

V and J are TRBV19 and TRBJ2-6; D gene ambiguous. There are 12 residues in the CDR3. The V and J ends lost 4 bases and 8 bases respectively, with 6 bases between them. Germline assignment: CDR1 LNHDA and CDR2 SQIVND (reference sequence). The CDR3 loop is CASSRQSNVLTF. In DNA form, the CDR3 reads TGTGCCAGTAGTAGGCAGTCCAACGTCCTGACTTTC.

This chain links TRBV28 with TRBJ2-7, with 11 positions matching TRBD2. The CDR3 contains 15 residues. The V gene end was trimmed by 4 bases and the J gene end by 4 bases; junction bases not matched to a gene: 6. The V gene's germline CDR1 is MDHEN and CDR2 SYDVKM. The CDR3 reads CASSSTSGSWYEQYF. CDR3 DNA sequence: TGTGCCAGCAGTTCTACTAGCGGGAGTTGGTACGAGCAGTACTTC. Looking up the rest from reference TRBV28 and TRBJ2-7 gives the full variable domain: DVKVTQSSRYLVKRTGEKVFLECVQDMDHENMFWYRQDPGLGLRLIYFSYDVKMKEKGDIPEGYSVSREKKERFSLILESASTNQTSMYLCASSSTSGSWYEQYFGPGTRLTVT.

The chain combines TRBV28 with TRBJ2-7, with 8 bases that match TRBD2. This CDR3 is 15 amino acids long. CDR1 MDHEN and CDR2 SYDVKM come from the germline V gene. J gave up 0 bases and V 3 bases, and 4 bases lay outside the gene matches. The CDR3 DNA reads TGTGCCAGCAGTTTGGCGGGGGGCAGCTCCTACGAGCAGTACTTC. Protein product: CASSLAGGSSYEQYF.

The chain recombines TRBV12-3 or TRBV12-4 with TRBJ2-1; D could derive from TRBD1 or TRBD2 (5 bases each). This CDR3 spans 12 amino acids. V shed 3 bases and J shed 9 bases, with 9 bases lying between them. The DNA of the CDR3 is TGTGCCAGCAGTTTTGGGGGTACTGAGCAGTTCTTC. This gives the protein CASSFGGTEQFF.

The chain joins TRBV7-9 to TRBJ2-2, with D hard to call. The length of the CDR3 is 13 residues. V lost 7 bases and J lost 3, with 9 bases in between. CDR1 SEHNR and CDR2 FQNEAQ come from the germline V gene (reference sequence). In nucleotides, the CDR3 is TGTGCCAGCACCTCTCTATACACCGGGGAGCTGTTTTTT. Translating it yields CASTSLYTGELFF.

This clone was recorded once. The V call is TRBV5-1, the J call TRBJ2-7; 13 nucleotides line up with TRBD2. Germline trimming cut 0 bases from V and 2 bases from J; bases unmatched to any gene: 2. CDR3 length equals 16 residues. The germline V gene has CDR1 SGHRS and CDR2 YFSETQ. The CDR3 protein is CASSLGTSGRAYEQYF. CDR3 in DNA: TGCGCCAGCAGCTTGGGGACTAGCGGGAGAGCCTACGAGCAGTACTTC.

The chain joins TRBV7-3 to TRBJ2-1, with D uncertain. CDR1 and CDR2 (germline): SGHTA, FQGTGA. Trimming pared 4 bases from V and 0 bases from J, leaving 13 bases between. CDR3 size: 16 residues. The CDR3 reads CASSSLGLSSYNEQFF. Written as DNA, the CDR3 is TGTGCCAGCAGCTCTCTTGGCCTGAGCTCCTACAATGAGCAGTTCTTC.